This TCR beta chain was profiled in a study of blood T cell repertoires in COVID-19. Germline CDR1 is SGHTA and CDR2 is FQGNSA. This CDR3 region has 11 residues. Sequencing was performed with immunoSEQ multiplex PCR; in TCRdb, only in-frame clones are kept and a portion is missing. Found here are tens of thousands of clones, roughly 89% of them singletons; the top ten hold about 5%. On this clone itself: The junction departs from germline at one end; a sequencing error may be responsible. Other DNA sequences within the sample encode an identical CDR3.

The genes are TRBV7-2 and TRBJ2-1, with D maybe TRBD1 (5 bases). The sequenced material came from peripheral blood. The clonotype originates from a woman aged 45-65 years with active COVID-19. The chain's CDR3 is CASSFRQGQFF. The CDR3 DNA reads TGTGCTAGCAGCTTTAGGCAGGGGCAGTTCTTC. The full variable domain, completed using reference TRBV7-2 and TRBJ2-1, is GAGVSQSPSNKVTEKGKDVELRCDPISGHTALYWYRQSLGQGLEFLIYFQGNSAPDKSGLPSDRFSAERTGGSVSTLTIQRTQQEDSAVYLCASSFRQGQFFGPGTRLTVL.